A single sample gave rise to the 30 T cell receptor beta chains below, sequenced in a study of siplizumab effects on memory and regulatory T cells. Clones were read by immunoSEQ multiplex PCR, and TCRdb kept only the in-frame ones, dropping some. The sample has 90,000 to 95,000 clones, 93% seen once; the top ten hold over 5.5%. The sequencing sample was made of CD8+ T cells sorted from blood. The receptors derive from a human donor in good health.

The chain couples TRBV2 to TRBJ1-3, with D perhaps TRBD1 (5 bases). Trimming stripped 3 bases from V and 0 bases from J, with 9 bases between. Germline loops: CDR1 SNHLY, CDR2 FYNNEI. This CDR3 has 15 amino acids. CDR3 DNA sequence: TGTGCCAGCAGTGAGGACACAAGCTCTGGAAACACCATATATTTT. Amino acids: CASSEDTSSGNTIYF.

The chain couples TRBV4-2 to TRBJ1-2, with D hard to call. Germline CDR1 reads LGHNA; CDR2 reads YNFKEQ. Trimming took off 0 bases at V and 6 bases at J, with 14 bases between the two ends. The CDR3 extends over 15 amino acids. The CDR3 loop reads CASSQDLGGPDGYTF. The CDR3 DNA follows: TGTGCCAGCAGCCAAGATCTGGGAGGACCGGATGGCTACACCTTC.

The chain combines TRBV7-9 with TRBJ2-5; D possibly uses TRBD1 or TRBD2 (6 bases each). Germline V CDR1 and CDR2: SEHNR, FQNEAQ (reference sequence). The ends were cut back, 4 bases at V and 4 bases at J, with 19 bases in the middle. CDR3 length equals 16 residues. CDR3: CASSSAWGAMRETQYF. The DNA for the CDR3 is TGTGCCAGCAGCTCCGCGTGGGGGGCTATGAGAGAGACCCAGTACTTC.

This rearrangement joins TRBV7-9 to TRBJ2-5; possibly TRBD2 for D (6 bases). The germline V and J ends were trimmed by 0 bases and 7 bases, with 15 bases remaining between them. CDR1 is SEHNR, CDR2 FQNEAQ, per germline (reference sequence). The CDR3 totals 15 residues. This chain's CDR3 is CASSLAEGGVSTQYF. CDR3 DNA sequence: TGTGCCAGCAGCTTAGCGGAGGGTGGTGTTTCGACCCAGTACTTC.

This clone has only a few counts. The chain joins TRBV18 to TRBJ2-2; a possible D gene is TRBD1 (5 bases). Trimming shortened V by 2 bases and J by 4 bases, and 11 bases separated the two germline ends. CDR3 length: 15 residues. Germline CDR1 reads KGHSH; CDR2 reads LQKENI. The CDR3 DNA reads TGTGCCAGCTCACCAGTATATGGGGCCACCGGGGAGCTGTTTTTT. Amino acids: CASSPVYGATGELFF. Complete variable domain (other parts from reference TRBV18 and TRBJ2-2): NAGVMQNPRHLVRRRGQEARLRCSPMKGHSHVYWYRQLPEEGLKFMVYLQKENIIDESGMPKERFSAEFPKEGPSILRIQQVVRGDSAAYFCASSPVYGATGELFFGEGSRLTVL.

The CDR3 sequence: CASSRVTGPKETQYF. DNA of the CDR3: TGCGCCAGCAGCCGAGTAACGGGACCAAAAGAGACCCAGTACTTC. The V gene is TRBV4-1, the J gene TRBJ2-5; the D call may be TRBD1 or TRBD2 (5 bases each). CDR1 is MGHRA, CDR2 YSYEKL, per germline. The CDR3 length is 15 residues. The germline V and J ends were trimmed by 4 bases and 3 bases, with 15 bases remaining between them.

The gene calls are TRBV15 and TRBJ2-5, with TRBD1 matching over 7 bases. The V segment lost 1 base and the J segment 5 bases; nucleotides outside the gene matches: 10. CDR3 length equals 16 residues. The germline V gene encodes CDR1 LNHNV and CDR2 YYDKDF (reference sequence). As DNA, the CDR3 is TGTGCCACCAGCAGAGTTAGTTCGGGCAGGGGGGAGACCCAGTACTTC. Translated, it gives CATSRVSSGRGETQYF.

CDR3 in amino acids: CASRLEVGGVSNQPQHF. The CDR3 DNA reads as TGTGCAAGTCGCTTAGAAGTGGGAGGGGTTAGCAATCAGCCCCAGCATTTT. V usage is TRBV12-2 and J usage is TRBJ1-5. TRBV12-2 is recorded as a pseudogene. The CDR3 length is 17 residues.

The chain has TRBV4-1 and TRBJ2-1; weak D call: TRBD2 (6 bases). The CDR3 extends over 16 amino acids. Germline CDR1 is MGHRA and CDR2 is YSYEKL. Trimming pared 0 bases from V and 5 bases from J, leaving 14 bases between. The CDR3 nucleotides read TGCGCCAGCAGCCAAGAGATGTGGGGCGGGAACAATGAGCAGTTCTTC. It specifies CASSQEMWGGNNEQFF.

This clone was seen more than once but under ten times. The V gene is TRBV7-9, the J gene TRBJ1-1; D gene ambiguous. Between the trimmed V and J ends, which lost 1 base and 1 base, there was a span of 7 bases. There are 14 residues in the CDR3. The germline gives CDR1 SEHNR, CDR2 FQNEAQ (reference sequence). The CDR3 DNA sequence: TGTGCCAGCAGCTTAGAATCGGCGAACACTGAAGCTTTCTTT. Encoded protein: CASSLESANTEAFF.

The gene calls are TRBV9 and TRBJ2-1; 8 bases are shared with TRBD2. Per the germline V gene, CDR1 is SGDLS and CDR2 is YYNGEE. This CDR3 contains 14 residues. V shed 0 bases, J shed 8 bases, and the junction held 4 bases outside the gene matches. In DNA, the CDR3 is TGTGCCAGCAGCGTAGCGGGGGGGCTCGATGAGCAGTTCTTC. Translation: CASSVAGGLDEQFF.

This clone showed up just a few times. This chain links TRBV19 with TRBJ1-5; tentative D call: TRBD1 (5 bases). There are 16 residues in the CDR3. Germline lookup yields CDR1 LNHDA and CDR2 SQIVND (reference sequence). V was trimmed by 0 bases and J by 1 base, leaving 10 bases between them. CDR3 sequence (DNA): TGTGCCAGTAGTATAGAGGTTGGGGGGAGCAATCAGCCCCAGCATTTT. Its translation is CASSIEVGGSNQPQHF.

This rearrangement joins TRBV9 to TRBJ1-2; perhaps TRBD1 as D (6 bases). Germline CDR1 reads SGDLS; CDR2 reads YYNGEE. With 3 bases removed from V and 8 bases from J, the gap between germline ends came to 14 bases. The CDR3 is 13 amino acids. The CDR3 region is CASSETGNNGYTF. DNA of the CDR3: TGTGCCAGCAGCGAAACAGGGAATAACGGCTACACCTTC.

V gene TRBV27 combines with J gene TRBJ2-2, with D possibly matching TRBD2 (6 bases). V gave up 6 bases and J gave up 2 bases, with 13 bases separating them. Germline V gene data show CDR1 as MNHEY and CDR2 as SMNVEV (reference sequence). The CDR3 length is 15 residues. The CDR3 spells CASRLAETNTGELFF. The DNA of the CDR3 is TGTGCCAGCAGGTTAGCGGAAACAAACACCGGGGAGCTGTTTTTT.

The CDR3 sequence: CASSLAMANGNTEAFF. CDR3 sequence (DNA): TGTGCCAGCAGCTTAGCTATGGCCAATGGGAACACTGAAGCTTTCTTT. This sequence joins TRBV7-9 and TRBJ1-1; D is ambiguous. The CDR3 is made up of 16 amino acids. Per germline, CDR1 SEHNR and CDR2 FQNEAQ (reference sequence). The ends were cut back, 0 bases at V and 1 base at J, with 12 bases in the middle.

The J gene is TRBJ1-1, the V gene TRBV7-9, with a possible D match to TRBD1 (5 bases). There are 14 residues in the CDR3. V shed 5 bases and J shed 2 bases, with 12 bases lying between them. Germline assignment: CDR1 SEHNR and CDR2 FQNEAQ (reference sequence). The CDR3 sequence: CASSVGTGNTEAFF. The CDR3 nucleotides read TGTGCCAGCAGCGTGGGGACGGGCAACACTGAAGCTTTCTTT.

The chain links TRBV27 to TRBJ1-5; D remains unclear. The germline V gene has CDR1 MNHEY and CDR2 SMNVEV (reference sequence). The CDR3 covers 16 residues. Trimming left V 5 bases short and J 2 bases short, with 16 bases between. Here the CDR3 DNA reads TGTGCCAGCAGTGCCCGGGAAAAAATAGGCAATCAGCCCCAGCATTTT. It yields the protein CASSAREKIGNQPQHF.

The chain combines TRBV11-3 with TRBJ2-5, with D unresolved. The CDR3 spans 15 residues. The ends were cut back, 0 bases at V and 0 bases at J, with 8 bases in the middle. The germline V gene has CDR1 SGHNT and CDR2 YENEEA. The CDR3 bases are TGTGCCAGCAGCTTAGAGCTAGGTAACCAAGAGACCCAGTACTTC. This sequence encodes CASSLELGNQETQYF. Full variable domain (missing parts from reference TRBV11-3 and TRBJ2-5): EAGVVQSPRYKIIEKKQPVAFWCNPISGHNTLYWYLQNLGQGPELLIRYENEEAVDDSQLPKDRFSAERLKGVDSTLKIQPAELGDSAVYLCASSLELGNQETQYFGPGTRLLVL.

The rearrangement joins TRBV9 to TRBJ2-7; weak D call: TRBD2 (5 bases). Trimming took 3 bases from V and 3 from J, leaving 13 bases between them. Germline CDR1 is SGDLS and CDR2 is YYNGEE. The CDR3 is 14 residues long. CDR3 region: CASSAEDSFYEQYF. In DNA form, the CDR3 reads TGTGCCAGCAGCGCAGAGGACTCCTTCTACGAGCAGTACTTC.

This clone was recorded only once. V is TRBV29-1 and J is TRBJ1-1; tentatively, D is TRBD1 (6 bases). CDR1 SQVTM and CDR2 ANQGSEA come from the germline V gene. V was pared by 2 bases and J by 10 bases, with 14 bases between. The CDR3 extends over 12 amino acids. The chain's CDR3 is CSVEFWGQGAFF. DNA for the CDR3: TGCAGCGTTGAATTTTGGGGGCAAGGAGCTTTCTTT.

The V and J genes are TRBV13 and TRBJ2-7; no clear D gene. The CDR3 totals 12 residues. Germline V gives CDR1 PRHDT, CDR2 FYEKMQ (reference sequence). The V end was cut by 2 bases, the J end by 6 bases, with 8 bases between. CDR3 amino acids: CASSLTGLEQYF. The CDR3, as DNA: TGTGCCAGCAGCTTAACGGGTCTCGAGCAGTACTTC.

J is TRBJ1-1 and V is TRBV28; D is unclear. From germline, CDR1 is MDHEN and CDR2 SYDVKM. The CDR3 sequence is 13 residues long. Trimming removed 4 bases at V and 8 bases at J, with 14 bases between. The CDR3 DNA follows: TGTGCCAGCAGTTCTGAGACCGGCTGGGAAGCTTTCTTT. Its protein product is CASSSETGWEAFF. Full variable domain (outside the CDR3, taken from reference TRBV28 and TRBJ1-1): DVKVTQSSRYLVKRTGEKVFLECVQDMDHENMFWYRQDPGLGLRLIYFSYDVKMKEKGDIPEGYSVSREKKERFSLILESASTNQTSMYLCASSSETGWEAFFGQGTRLTVV.

This clone showed up just a few times. The chain links TRBV6-1 to TRBJ2-7; D gene uncertain. The CDR3 extends over 11 amino acids. Per germline, CDR1 MNHNS and CDR2 SASEGT. Between the trimmed V and J ends, which lost 2 bases and 1 base, there was a span of 0 bases. The CDR3 DNA is TGTGCCAGCAGTGAATCCTACGAGCAGTACTTC. Encoded protein: CASSESYEQYF.

The table lists this clone with a count of one. The CDR3 nucleotides are TGTGCCTGGAGTTCGGTAGCGGGAGCCTACGAGCAGTACTTC. Protein product: CAWSSVAGAYEQYF. The gene calls are TRBV30 and TRBJ2-7; 9 bases map to TRBD2. The CDR3 has 14 amino acids. Trimming removed 2 bases from V and 2 bases from J; junction bases left unmatched: 4. Looked up from germline, CDR1 is GTSNPN and CDR2 is SVGIG (reference sequence).

V and J are TRBV4-1 and TRBJ1-4; D uncertain. This CDR3 contains 16 residues. The V gene lost 4 bases and the J gene lost 3 bases, with 15 bases spanning the gap. Germline V CDR1 and CDR2: MGHRA, YSYEKL. The CDR3 protein is CASSPHGEMANEKLFF. In nucleotides, the CDR3 is TGCGCCAGCAGCCCTCACGGGGAAATGGCTAATGAAAAACTGTTTTTT.

The chain joins TRBV7-9 to TRBJ1-1; TRBD1 might be the D (6 bases). The CDR3 has 14 amino acids. Trimming pared 5 bases from V and 1 base from J, leaving 11 bases between. Germline assignment: CDR1 SEHNR and CDR2 FQNEAQ (reference sequence). DNA for the CDR3: TGTGCCAGCAGCCAGGACAGCGGGAACACTGAAGCTTTCTTT. It specifies CASSQDSGNTEAFF.

This chain uses TRBV5-4 with TRBJ2-2; D is ambiguous. The CDR3 length is 15 residues. Germline V gene sequence: CDR1 SGHNT, CDR2 YYREEE (reference sequence). V lost 1 base and J 2 bases, leaving 9 bases between the germline ends. CDR3 amino acids: CASSLTTDNTGELFF. The CDR3 nucleotides are TGTGCCAGCAGCTTGACGACGGACAACACCGGGGAGCTGTTTTTT.

The chain links TRBV18 to TRBJ1-5; the match to TRBD1 covers 11 bases. The CDR3 is 15 amino acids. The ends lost 3 bases at V and 8 bases at J; junction bases unmatched: 6. Germline V gene data show CDR1 as KGHSH and CDR2 as LQKENI. This CDR3 reads CASSPGQGEMEPQHF. CDR3 sequence (DNA): TGTGCCAGCTCACCGGGACAGGGGGAAATGGAGCCCCAGCATTTT. Combining the CDR3 with reference TRBV18 and TRBJ1-5 gives the whole variable domain NAGVMQNPRHLVRRRGQEARLRCSPMKGHSHVYWYRQLPEEGLKFMVYLQKENIIDESGMPKERFSAEFPKEGPSILRIQQVVRGDSAAYFCASSPGQGEMEPQHFGDGTRLSIL.

This chain connects TRBV6-6 to TRBJ2-5, with D unresolved. V was clipped by 0 bases and J by 5 bases, with 13 bases between them. This CDR3 is 15 amino acids long. CDR1 MNHNY and CDR2 SVGAGI come from the germline V gene (reference sequence). Here the CDR3 DNA reads TGTGCCAGCAGTTACTCGAAGGGATCTGGGGAGACCCAGTACTTC. Its protein is CASSYSKGSGETQYF.

V gene TRBV27 combines with J gene TRBJ1-1, with TRBD1 matching over 7 bases. The CDR3 runs 15 residues. Germline CDR1 reads MNHEY; CDR2 reads SMNVEV (reference sequence). V was pared by 6 bases and J by 2 bases, with 9 bases of the junction left unmatched. CDR3 protein: CASRWGTDSNTEAFF. The CDR3 coding sequence is TGTGCCAGCAGGTGGGGGACAGACTCAAACACTGAAGCTTTCTTT.